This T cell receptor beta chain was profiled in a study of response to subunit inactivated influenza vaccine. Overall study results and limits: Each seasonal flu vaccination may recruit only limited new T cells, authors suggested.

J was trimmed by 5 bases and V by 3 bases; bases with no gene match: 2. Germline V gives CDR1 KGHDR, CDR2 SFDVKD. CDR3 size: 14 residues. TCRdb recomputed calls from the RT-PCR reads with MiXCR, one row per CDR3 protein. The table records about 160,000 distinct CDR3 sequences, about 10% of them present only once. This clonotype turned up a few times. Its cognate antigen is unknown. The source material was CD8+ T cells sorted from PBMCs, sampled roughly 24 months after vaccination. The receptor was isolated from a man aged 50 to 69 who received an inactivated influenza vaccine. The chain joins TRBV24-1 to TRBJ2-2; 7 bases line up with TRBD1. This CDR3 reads CATSDKGATGELFF. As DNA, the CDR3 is TGTGCCACCAGTGATAAGGGGGCGACCGGGGAGCTGTTTTTT.